A single sample is the source of the 12 T cell receptor beta chains below, sequenced in a study of CDR3 diversity in severe acne. MiXCR, applied by TCRdb to the PCR reads, yields one record per CDR3 protein. Of more than 85,000 distinct CDR3 sequences in the sample, under 60% are singletons; the top ten hold around 12%. The source material was blood. These receptors were taken from a male donor with acne.

Worth noting for this clonotype: A much more abundant neighbour one base away suggests this may be a read error. The CDR3 does not end in the conserved phenylalanine or tryptophan, so this is likely a read error. The chain carries TRBV4-1 and TRBJ1-6; D not resolved. Per germline, CDR1 MGHRA and CDR2 YSYEKL. This CDR3 spans 12 amino acids. V lost 0 bases to trimming and J lost 6 bases, with 0 bases between them. Here the CDR3 reads CASSQDNSPLHL. CDR3 nucleotide sequence: TGCGCCAGCAGCCAAGATAATTCACCCCTCCACCTT.

For this clonotype: A much more abundant neighbour one base away suggests this may be a read error. The chain is built from TRBV11-1 and TRBJ2-1; D perhaps matches TRBD1 (5 bases). The CDR3 extends over 14 amino acids. Deletions cut 1 base from V and 7 bases from J, with 11 bases between. Per germline, CDR1 SGHAT and CDR2 FQDESV (reference sequence). The CDR3 coding sequence is TGTGCCAGCAGCTTAGGAGGCAGGGTGAATGAGCAGTTCTTC. This codes for CASSLGGRVNEQFF.

V usage is TRBV12-3 or TRBV12-4 and J usage is TRBJ1-2; TRBD1 might be the D (6 bases). V shed 5 bases and J shed 2 bases, with 21 bases lying between them. The CDR3 loop spans 17 amino acids. The CDR3 DNA reads TGTGCCAGCAGTCTTCGTTTCATTGGGGGCCGGAACTATGGCTACACCTTC. As protein: CASSLRFIGGRNYGYTF.

There are many counts of this clonotype. The gene calls are TRBV15 and TRBJ2-7; TRBD2 matches at 9 bases. Per germline, CDR1 LNHNV and CDR2 YYDKDF (reference sequence). The CDR3 is made up of 15 amino acids. Germline trimming cut 5 bases from V and 0 bases from J; bases unmatched to any gene: 5. In DNA, the CDR3 is TGTGCCACCAGCGTAGCGGGAGCTACCTCCTACGAGCAGTACTTC. Protein: CATSVAGATSYEQYF.

This clonotype was observed at least ten times. This chain links TRBV12-3 or TRBV12-4 with TRBJ2-2, with D tentatively TRBD1 or TRBD2 (5 bases each). V was clipped by 5 bases and J by 6 bases, with 13 bases between them. This CDR3 is built from 14 residues. The CDR3 is CASSNGAWAGELFF. Written as DNA, the CDR3 is TGTGCCAGCAGTAACGGGGCTTGGGCCGGGGAGCTGTTTTTT.

In regard to this clonotype: The DNA is left out, because the CDR3 cannot be placed on it with certainty; the CDR3 is given as TCRdb lists it. The chain links TRBV20-1 to TRBJ2-5; the table assigns TRBD1, which was not confirmed against the DNA. Termini included, the CDR3 measures 20 amino acids. In germline, CDR1 is DFQATT, CDR2 SNEGSKA (reference sequence). The CDR3 loop is CSGNRGDSEKLFFGSGTQYF.

This chain links TRBV20-1 with TRBJ1-1; 9 bases line up with TRBD1. This CDR3 is built from 15 residues. Germline trimming cut 0 bases from V and 5 bases from J; bases unmatched to any gene: 7. CDR1 is DFQATT and CDR2 is SNEGSKA in the germline V gene (reference sequence). In nucleotides, the CDR3 is TGCAGTGCTAGAGATTTACAGGGGGCCGTTACTGAAGCTTTCTTT. Translation gives CSARDLQGAVTEAFF.

A few counts support this clonotype. The rearrangement joins TRBV7-3 to TRBJ1-4, with 11 bases aligning to TRBD1. The germline gives CDR1 SGHTA, CDR2 FQGTGA. The length of the CDR3 is 12 residues. The V gene end was trimmed by 11 bases and the J gene end by 7 bases; junction bases not matched to a gene: 3. CDR3 amino acids: CAGTGGGEKLFF. CDR3 nucleotide sequence: TGTGCCGGGACAGGGGGTGGTGAAAAACTGTTTTTT.

In this sample, this clonotype turned up many times. The V gene is TRBV6-2 or TRBV6-3, the J gene TRBJ2-3; 10 bases line up with TRBD1. Germline V lookup: CDR1 MNHEY, CDR2 SVGEGT. V was pared by 8 bases and J by 2 bases, with 4 bases of the junction left unmatched. The CDR3 totals 14 residues. DNA for the CDR3: TGTGCCAGCGCCGGGACAGGGGCCACAGATACGCAGTATTTT. Protein sequence: CASAGTGATDTQYF.

The V and J genes are TRBV18 and TRBJ2-5; D gene ambiguous. Germline CDR1 KGHSH, CDR2 LQKENI. This CDR3 region has 13 residues. Trimming removed 3 bases from V and 1 base from J, with 6 bases in between. DNA for the CDR3: TGTGCCAGCTCACCGCCCGGCCAAGAGACCCAGTACTTC. Its protein product is CASSPPGQETQYF.

Many counts were recorded for this clonotype. This sequence may be a read error, since a much larger clone differs from it by one base. This sequence joins TRBV9 and TRBJ2-1, with a weak D call TRBD1 (6 bases). This CDR3 has 14 amino acids. Germline loops: CDR1 SGDLS, CDR2 YYNGEE. CDR3 in amino acids: CASKKGGLGNGQFF. CDR3 in DNA: TGTGCCAGCAAAAAAGGGGGTTTGGGAAATGGGCAGTTCTTC.

The chain is built from TRBV11-2 and TRBJ2-7; D is possibly TRBD1 or TRBD2 (5 bases each). Between the trimmed V and J ends, which lost 10 bases and 7 bases, there was a span of 14 bases. This CDR3 contains 11 residues. CDR1 SGHAT and CDR2 FQNNGV come from the germline V gene. The DNA of the CDR3 is TGTGCCACCGGGACCCGTCGTGAGCAGTACTTC. Its protein is CATGTRREQYF.